Sequencing of this TCR beta chain was carried out in a study of human CD8 memory T cell subsets. Study results and limitations: The beta chain was the only T cell receptor chain that the study sequenced.

Libraries targeted TCR beta using 5' RACE with UMIs. From its re-call of the 5' RACE reads, TCRdb lists each CDR3 protein once, without DNA. The sample table includes approximately 9,300 distinct CDR3 sequences. For this clonotype: The target antigen is unknown.

CD8+ T cells were isolated by negative magnetic selection. RNA originated from duplicate vials containing approximately 150,000 sorted CD8+ T cells per subset. Sequenced sample: CD8+ T cells from PBMCs. This clonotype originated in a human donor in good health.

The CDR3 sequence: CASSGVAGHEQFF. This chain links TRBV9 with TRBJ2-1. Per germline, CDR1 SGDLS and CDR2 YYNGEE. This CDR3 has 13 residues.